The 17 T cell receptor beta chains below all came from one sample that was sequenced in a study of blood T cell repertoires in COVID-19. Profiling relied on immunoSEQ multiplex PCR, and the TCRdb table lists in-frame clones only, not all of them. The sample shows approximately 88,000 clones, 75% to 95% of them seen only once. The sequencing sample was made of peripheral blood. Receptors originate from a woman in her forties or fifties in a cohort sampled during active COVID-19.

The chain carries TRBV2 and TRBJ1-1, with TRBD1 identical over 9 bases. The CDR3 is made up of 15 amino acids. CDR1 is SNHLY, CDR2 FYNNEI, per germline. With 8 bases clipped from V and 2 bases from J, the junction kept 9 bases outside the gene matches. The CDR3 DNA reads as TGTGCCAGCGCTGCCACAGGGGGCGTCAACACTGAAGCTTTCTTT. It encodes CASAATGGVNTEAFF.

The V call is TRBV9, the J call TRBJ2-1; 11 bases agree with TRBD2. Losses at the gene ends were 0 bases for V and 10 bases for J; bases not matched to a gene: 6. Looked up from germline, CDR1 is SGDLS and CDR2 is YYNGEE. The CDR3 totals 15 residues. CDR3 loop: CASSVEGLAAREQFF. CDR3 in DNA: TGTGCCAGCAGCGTAGAGGGACTAGCGGCACGGGAGCAGTTCTTC.

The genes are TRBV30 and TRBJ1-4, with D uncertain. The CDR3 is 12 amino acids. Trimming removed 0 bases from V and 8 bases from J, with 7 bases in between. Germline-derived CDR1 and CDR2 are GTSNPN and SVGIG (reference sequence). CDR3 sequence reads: CAWSVNSEKLFF. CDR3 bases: TGTGCCTGGAGTGTTAACAGCGAAAAACTGTTTTTT.

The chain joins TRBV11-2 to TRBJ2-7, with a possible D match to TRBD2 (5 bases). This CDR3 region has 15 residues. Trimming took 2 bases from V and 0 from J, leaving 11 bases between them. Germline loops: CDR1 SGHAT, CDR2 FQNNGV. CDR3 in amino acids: CASSLSSGYSYEQYF. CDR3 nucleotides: TGTGCCAGCAGCTTATCGTCGGGGTACTCCTACGAGCAGTACTTC.

The CDR3 loop reads CASSWGEPNYGYTF. The CDR3 DNA sequence: TGTGCCAGCAGCTGGGGGGAGCCTAACTATGGCTACACCTTC. The chain uses TRBV5-6 and TRBJ1-2; TRBD1 might be the D (5 bases). V lost 3 bases, J lost 0 bases, and 9 bases lay in between. The CDR3 totals 14 residues. Germline V gene data show CDR1 as SGHDT and CDR2 as YYEEEE.

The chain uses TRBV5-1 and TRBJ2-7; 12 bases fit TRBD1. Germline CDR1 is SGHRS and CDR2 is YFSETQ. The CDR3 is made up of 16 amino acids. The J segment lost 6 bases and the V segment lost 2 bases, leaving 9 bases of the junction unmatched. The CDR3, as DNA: TGCGCCAGCAGCTTAATCGTAGGGACAGGGGGCTCCGAGCAGTACTTC. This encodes CASSLIVGTGGSEQYF.

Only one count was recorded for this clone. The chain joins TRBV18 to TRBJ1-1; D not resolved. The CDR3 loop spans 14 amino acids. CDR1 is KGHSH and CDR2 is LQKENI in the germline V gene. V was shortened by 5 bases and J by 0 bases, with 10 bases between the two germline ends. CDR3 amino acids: CASSYTGMNTEAFF. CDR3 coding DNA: TGTGCCAGCTCATACACCGGGATGAACACTGAAGCTTTCTTT.

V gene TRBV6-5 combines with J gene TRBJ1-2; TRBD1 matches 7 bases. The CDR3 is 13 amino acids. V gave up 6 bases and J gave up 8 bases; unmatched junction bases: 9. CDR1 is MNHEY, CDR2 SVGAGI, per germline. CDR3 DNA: TGTGCCAGCAGATCAACAGGGGTACGAGGCTACACCTTC. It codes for CASRSTGVRGYTF.

The CDR3 region has the DNA TGTGCCATCAGGGGACAGGATACGCAGTATTTT. It translates to CAIRGQDTQYF. This chain connects TRBV10-3 to TRBJ2-3; 7 bases map to TRBD1. Trimming took 6 bases from V and 6 from J; bases not matched to a gene: 0. The CDR3 has 11 amino acids. In germline, CDR1 is ENHRY, CDR2 SYGVKD.

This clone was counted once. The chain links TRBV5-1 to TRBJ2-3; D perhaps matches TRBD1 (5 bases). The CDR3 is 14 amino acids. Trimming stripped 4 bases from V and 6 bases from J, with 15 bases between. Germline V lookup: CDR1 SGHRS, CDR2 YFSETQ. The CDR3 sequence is CASSPQVGRDTQYF. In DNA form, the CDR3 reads TGCGCCAGCAGCCCACAGGTGGGGCGGGATACGCAGTATTTT.

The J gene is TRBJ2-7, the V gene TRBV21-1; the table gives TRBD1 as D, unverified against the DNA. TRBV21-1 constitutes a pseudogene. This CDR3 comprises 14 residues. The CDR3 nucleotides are TGTGCCAGCAGCAAAGACAGATTGCGCTACGAGCAGTACTTC. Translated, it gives CASSKDRLRYEQYF.

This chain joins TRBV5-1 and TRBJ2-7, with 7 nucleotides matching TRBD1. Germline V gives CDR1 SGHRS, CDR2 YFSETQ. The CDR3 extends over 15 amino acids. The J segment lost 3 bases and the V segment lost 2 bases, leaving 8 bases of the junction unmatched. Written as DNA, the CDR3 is TGCGCCAGCAGCTTCGGGCAGGGGGAGTACTACGAGCAGTACTTC. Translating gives CASSFGQGEYYEQYF.

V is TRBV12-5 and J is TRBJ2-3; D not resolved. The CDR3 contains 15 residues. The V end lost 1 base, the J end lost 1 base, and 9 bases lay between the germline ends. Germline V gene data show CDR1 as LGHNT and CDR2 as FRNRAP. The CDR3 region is CASGLALTGTDTQYF. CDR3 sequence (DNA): TGTGCTAGTGGTTTGGCCCTCACTGGCACAGATACGCAGTATTTT.

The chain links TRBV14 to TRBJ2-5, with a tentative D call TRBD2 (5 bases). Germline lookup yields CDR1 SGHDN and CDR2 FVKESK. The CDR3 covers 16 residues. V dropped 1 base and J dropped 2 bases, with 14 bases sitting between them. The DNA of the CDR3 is TGTGCCAGCAGCCAAGGATTCAGGACTTATCAAGAGACCCAGTACTTC. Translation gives CASSQGFRTYQETQYF.

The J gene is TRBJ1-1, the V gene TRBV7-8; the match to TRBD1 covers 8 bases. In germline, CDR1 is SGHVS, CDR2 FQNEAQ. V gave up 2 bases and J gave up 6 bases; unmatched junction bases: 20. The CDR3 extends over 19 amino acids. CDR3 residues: CASSLWGMTGVRTGPEAFF. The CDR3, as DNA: TGTGCCAGCAGCTTATGGGGGATGACAGGGGTTCGGACGGGCCCTGAAGCTTTCTTT.

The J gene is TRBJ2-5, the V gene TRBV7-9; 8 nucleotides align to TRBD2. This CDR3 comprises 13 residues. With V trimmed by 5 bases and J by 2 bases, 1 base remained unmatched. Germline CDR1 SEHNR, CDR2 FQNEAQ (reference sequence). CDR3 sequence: CASSTSGQETQYF. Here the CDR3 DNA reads TGTGCCAGCAGCACTAGCGGTCAAGAGACCCAGTACTTC.

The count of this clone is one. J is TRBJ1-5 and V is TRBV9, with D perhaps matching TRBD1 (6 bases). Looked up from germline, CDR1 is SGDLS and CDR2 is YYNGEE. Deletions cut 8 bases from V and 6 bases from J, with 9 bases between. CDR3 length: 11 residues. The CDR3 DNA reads TGTGCCAGAGAGGACAGTCAGCCCCAGCATTTT. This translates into CAREDSQPQHF. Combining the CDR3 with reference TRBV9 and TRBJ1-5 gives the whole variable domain DSGVTQTPKHLITATGQRVTLRCSPRSGDLSVYWYQQSLDQGLQFLIQYYNGEERAKGNILERFSAQQFPDLHSELNLSSLELGDSALYFCAREDSQPQHFGDGTRLSIL.